The 8 T cell receptor beta chains below all came from one sample that was sequenced in a study of blood T cells in healthy people across ages. The authors ran a second PCR of roughly 6 to 12 cycles using a sample-barcoded 5' primer and a J-beta primer mix. TCRdb re-analysed the 5' RACE reads in MiXCR, keeping a single row per CDR3 protein. The table shows about 640,000 distinct CDR3 sequences, with under 65% occurring only once. The source material was blood. These receptor sequences come from a man aged 60 to 75 in good health.

This chain joins TRBV29-1 and TRBJ2-7; D possibly matches TRBD1 or TRBD2 (6 bases each). This CDR3 is 13 amino acids long. V dropped 7 bases and J dropped 4 bases, with 17 bases sitting between them. Germline CDR1 is SQVTM and CDR2 is ANQGSEA. In DNA form, the CDR3 reads TGCAGCGGGGGGGCGGGTGAGGGTTACGAGCAGTACTTC. Its translation: CSGGAGEGYEQYF.

This clonotype has more than one count but fewer than ten. The chain combines TRBV20-1 with TRBJ2-5, with 7 positions matching TRBD2. The CDR3 is made up of 11 amino acids. V was pared by 1 base and J by 7 bases, with 0 bases of the junction left unmatched. The germline gives CDR1 DFQATT, CDR2 SNEGSKA (reference sequence). CDR3 in amino acids: CSARGGGTQYF. For the CDR3, the DNA is TGCAGTGCTAGAGGCGGGGGGACCCAGTACTTC.

The chain couples TRBV5-5 to TRBJ2-2; D uncertain. The CDR3 spans 15 residues. Trimming removed 0 bases from V and 4 bases from J, with 10 bases in between. Germline CDR1 is SGHKS and CDR2 is YYEKEE (reference sequence). The CDR3 region has the DNA TGTGCCAGCAGCTTGGGGACCCCGGGCACCGGGGAGCTGTTTTTT. Translated: CASSLGTPGTGELFF.

This chain connects TRBV5-1 to TRBJ2-3; D may be TRBD1 (5 bases). Trimming cost V 2 bases and J 6 bases, with 13 bases left between them. This CDR3 is 14 amino acids long. Germline CDR1 is SGHRS and CDR2 is YFSETQ. CDR3 in amino acids: CASSLDSSSDTQYF. CDR3 sequence (DNA): TGCGCCAGCAGCTTAGACAGTAGTTCGGATACGCAGTATTTT.

V is TRBV15 and J is TRBJ1-6; TRBD1 aligns across 8 bases. This CDR3 is built from 16 residues. Germline V gene lookup returns CDR1 LNHNV and CDR2 YYDKDF (reference sequence). V lost 5 bases and J lost 5; bases outside the gene matches: 8. The CDR3 coding sequence is TGTGCCACCAGCCCCAGGACAGGGCTCAATAATTCACCCCTCCACTTT. Encoded protein: CATSPRTGLNNSPLHF.

The V gene is TRBV18, the J gene TRBJ2-7; D may be TRBD1 (5 bases). Trimming pared 6 bases from V and 2 bases from J, leaving 20 bases between. Germline values: CDR1 KGHSH, CDR2 LQKENI. CDR3 length: 16 amino acids. The CDR3 DNA sequence: TGTGCCAGCTCCATGTCGGGCAGGGCGCCACCCTACGAGCAGTACTTC. As protein: CASSMSGRAPPYEQYF. The entire variable domain, with the rest obtained from reference TRBV18 and TRBJ2-7, is as follows: NAGVMQNPRHLVRRRGQEARLRCSPMKGHSHVYWYRQLPEEGLKFMVYLQKENIIDESGMPKERFSAEFPKEGPSILRIQQVVRGDSAAYFCASSMSGRAPPYEQYFGPGTRLTVT.

The gene calls are TRBV29-1 and TRBJ1-2, with D unresolved. Trimming cost V 5 bases and J 7 bases, with 17 bases left between them. In germline, CDR1 is SQVTM, CDR2 ANQGSEA. The CDR3 runs 13 residues. The CDR3 bases are TGCAGCGTTCGTTTGACGGGTGGGCCTGGCTACACCTTC. Translated, it gives CSVRLTGGPGYTF. Filled out from reference TRBV29-1 and TRBJ1-2, the complete variable domain reads SAVISQKPSRDICQRGTSLTIQCQVDSQVTMMFWYRQQPGQSLTLIATANQGSEATYESGFVIDKFPISRPNLTFSTLTVSNMSPEDSSIYLCSVRLTGGPGYTFGSGTRLTVV.

Points on this clonotype: A much larger clone lies one base from this, so it may be a read error. V and J are TRBV5-1 and TRBJ2-5, with D uncertain. The CDR3 runs 13 residues. Germline lookup yields CDR1 SGHRS and CDR2 YFSETQ. The CDR3, as DNA: TGCGCCAGCAGCCGAGGTTACCAAGAGACCCAGAACTTC. Encoded protein: CASSRGYQETQNF. Full variable domain (outside the CDR3, taken from reference TRBV5-1 and TRBJ2-5): KAGVTQTPRYLIKTRGQQVTLSCSPISGHRSVSWYQQTPGQGLQFLFEYFSETQRNKGNFPGRFSGRQFSNSRSEMNVSTLELGDSALYLCASSRGYQETQNFGPGTRLLVL.